These 31 T cell receptor beta chains were all obtained from the same sample, sequenced in a study of T cell repertoires in cytomegalovirus infection. Which antigens these TCRs recognize remains unknown. TCRdb reanalysed the reads using MiXCR and keeps one entry per CDR3 protein. The sample yields approximately 910,000 distinct CDR3 sequences, roughly 30% seen once. This sample comprised cultured CD8+ T cells from PBMCs, obtained from culture after CMV antigen stimulation. The source is a human donor in good health (CMV status not recorded). Some clones in this sample may be carry-over from other donors' samples.

The genes are TRBV10-3 and TRBJ2-1; D gene ambiguous. Germline-derived CDR1 and CDR2 are ENHRY and SYGVKD. The CDR3 extends over 18 amino acids. Trimming removed 5 bases at V and 0 bases at J, with 20 bases between. The CDR3 coding sequence is TGTGCCATCAGTTTGTACTTGTGGGCGCTCTACTCCTACAATGAGCAGTTCTTC. Translated: CAISLYLWALYSYNEQFF.

This clonotype was seen only once. The chain uses TRBV20-1 and TRBJ1-2, with D uncertain. CDR1 and CDR2 (germline): DFQATT, SNEGSKA (reference sequence). The CDR3 has 14 residues. The V end was cut by 4 bases, the J end by 1 base, with 13 bases between. In nucleotides, the CDR3 is TGCAGTGCTAACACCCAAGTCCGTAACTATGGCTACACCTTC. This sequence encodes CSANTQVRNYGYTF.

The V call is TRBV12-3 or TRBV12-4, the J call TRBJ1-5; TRBD1 aligns across 9 bases. V lost 5 bases and J lost 3; bases outside the gene matches: 11. There are 17 residues in the CDR3. The CDR3 coding sequence is TGTGCCAGCAGTAAACCCTTGGGACAGGGTAACAATCAGCCCCAGCATTTT. This encodes CASSKPLGQGNNQPQHF.

There are a few counts of this clonotype. This chain joins TRBV28 and TRBJ1-6; TRBD1 might be the D (5 bases). This CDR3 is built from 13 residues. Trimming took off 5 bases at V and 9 bases at J, with 11 bases between the two ends. Per the germline V gene, CDR1 is MDHEN and CDR2 is SYDVKM. For the CDR3, the DNA is TGTGCCAGCAGTGTCATGGGGACTTCACCCCTCCACTTT. Translating gives CASSVMGTSPLHF. Full variable domain (outside the CDR3, taken from reference TRBV28 and TRBJ1-6): DVKVTQSSRYLVKRTGEKVFLECVQDMDHENMFWYRQDPGLGLRLIYFSYDVKMKEKGDIPEGYSVSREKKERFSLILESASTNQTSMYLCASSVMGTSPLHFGNGTRLTVT.

The rearrangement uses TRBV6-2 or TRBV6-3 and TRBJ2-1, with 9 bases aligning to TRBD1. This CDR3 is 16 amino acids long. Germline values: CDR1 MNHEY, CDR2 SVGEGT. The V gene end was trimmed by 5 bases and the J gene end by 5 bases; junction bases not matched to a gene: 10. The CDR3 region is CASSTTGTGLHNEQFF. The CDR3 nucleotides are TGTGCCAGCAGTACCACCGGGACAGGGTTACACAATGAGCAGTTCTTC.

The sample holds many counts of this clonotype. V is TRBV7-6 and J is TRBJ2-1; a possible D gene is TRBD2 (5 bases). This CDR3 has 13 residues. Germline-derived CDR1 and CDR2 are SGHVS and FNYEAQ. The V end lost 1 base, the J end lost 10 bases, and 11 bases lay between the germline ends. The CDR3 spells CASSLVLEREQFF. In DNA form, the CDR3 reads TGTGCCAGCAGCTTAGTCTTGGAGCGGGAGCAGTTCTTC.

This clonotype was detected only a few times. The rearrangement joins TRBV3-1 to TRBJ2-7; D unclear. The CDR3 consists of 14 residues. Trimming shortened V by 1 base and J by 1 base, and 8 bases separated the two germline ends. Germline lookup yields CDR1 LGHDT and CDR2 YNNKEL (reference sequence). The CDR3 is CASSQAYSSYEQYV. CDR3 sequence (DNA): TGTGCCAGCAGCCAAGCATACAGTTCCTACGAGCAGTACGTC.

The sample holds many counts of this clonotype. This chain connects TRBV7-9 to TRBJ1-2; D might be TRBD1 (5 bases). Trimming left V 2 bases short and J 6 bases short, with 16 bases between. The germline V gene has CDR1 SEHNR and CDR2 FQNEAQ (reference sequence). This CDR3 spans 15 amino acids. DNA for the CDR3: TGTGCCAGCAGCTTAACACAGGCCGGCGGGCATGGCTACACCTTC. Protein: CASSLTQAGGHGYTF.

The rearrangement joins TRBV27 to TRBJ2-7, with D possibly called TRBD1 or TRBD2 (5 bases each). The germline V gene encodes CDR1 MNHEY and CDR2 SMNVEV (reference sequence). The CDR3 is made up of 12 amino acids. The V gene lost 11 bases and the J gene lost 5 bases, with 16 bases spanning the gap. This chain's CDR3 is CAARAGTDEQYF. CDR3 in DNA: TGTGCCGCCAGGGCAGGGACCGACGAGCAGTACTTC.

The chain links TRBV9 to TRBJ1-3; no reliable D call. Per the germline V gene, CDR1 is SGDLS and CDR2 is YYNGEE. The length of the CDR3 is 12 residues. V lost 7 bases and J lost 14, with 19 bases in between. The CDR3, as DNA: TGTGCCAGCCGAGGGCGCGTGGTCTGGTTATATTTT. This encodes CASRGRVVWLYF.

This clonotype was seen only a few times. The V and J genes are TRBV20-1 and TRBJ1-1; 9 bases align to TRBD1. CDR3 size: 16 residues. Trimming removed 5 bases from V and 7 bases from J; junction bases left unmatched: 17. Germline-derived CDR1 and CDR2 are DFQATT and SNEGSKA (reference sequence). The CDR3 region is CSARSTGQGLLGEAFF. The DNA for the CDR3 is TGCAGTGCTCGAAGTACGGGACAGGGACTTTTAGGTGAAGCTTTCTTT.

There are a few counts of this clonotype. This sequence joins TRBV12-5 and TRBJ2-1, with a tentative D call TRBD2 (7 bases). Germline values: CDR1 LGHNT, CDR2 FRNRAP. The CDR3 has 13 residues. V was clipped by 9 bases and J by 7 bases, with 16 bases between them. The CDR3 region is CASEPGGLNEQFF. The CDR3 bases are TGTGCTAGCGAACCGGGGGGCCTGAATGAGCAGTTCTTC. Based on the CDR3 plus reference TRBV12-5 and TRBJ2-1, the full variable domain is DARVTQTPRHKVTEMGQEVTMRCQPILGHNTVFWYRQTMMQGLELLAYFRNRAPLDDSGMPKDRFSAEMPDATLATLKIQPSEPRDSAVYFCASEPGGLNEQFFGPGTRLTVL.

The chain has TRBV7-8 and TRBJ2-1; D tentatively reads TRBD1 or TRBD2 (5 bases each). V was shortened by 5 bases and J by 8 bases, with 16 bases between the two germline ends. Germline V lookup: CDR1 SGHVS, CDR2 FQNEAQ. The CDR3 runs 14 residues. The CDR3 sequence is CASSPTGTPHEQFF. CDR3 in DNA: TGTGCCAGCAGCCCCACCGGGACGCCGCATGAGCAGTTCTTC. The complete variable domain, with remaining parts taken from reference TRBV7-8 and TRBJ2-1, reads GAGVSQSPRYKVAKRGQDVALRCDPISGHVSLFWYQQALGQGPEFLTYFQNEAQLDKSGLPSDRFFAERPEGSVSTLKIQRTQQEDSAVYLCASSPTGTPHEQFFGPGTRLTVL.

The chain carries TRBV2 and TRBJ2-1; possible D gene TRBD2, 6 bases. There are 15 residues in the CDR3. The germline V gene encodes CDR1 SNHLY and CDR2 FYNNEI. Trimming left V 3 bases short and J 2 bases short, with 11 bases between. The CDR3 DNA follows: TGTGCCAGCAGTGAGGAGGGGCTCCCCTACAATGAGCAGTTCTTC. Its translation: CASSEEGLPYNEQFF.

The rearrangement joins TRBV6-1 to TRBJ2-7, with 7 bases identical to TRBD1. The CDR3 sequence is 13 residues long. The germline V gene has CDR1 MNHNS and CDR2 SASEGT. J gave up 4 bases and V 6 bases, and 6 bases lay outside the gene matches. This CDR3 reads CASRMTGLYEQYV. CDR3 DNA sequence: TGTGCCAGCAGGATGACAGGGTTGTACGAGCAGTACGTC.

The J gene is TRBJ1-5, the V gene TRBV6-2 or TRBV6-3, with D unclear. The ends were cut back, 4 bases at V and 3 bases at J, with 13 bases in the middle. The length of the CDR3 is 15 residues. Germline values: CDR1 MNHEY, CDR2 SVGEGT. CDR3 DNA sequence: TGTGCCAGCAGTTCCCTGTCCAGGATCAATCAGCCCCAGCATTTT. This codes for CASSSLSRINQPQHF.

The gene calls are TRBV12-3 or TRBV12-4 and TRBJ1-1, with 10 bases that match TRBD1. J lost 10 bases, V lost 1 base, and 6 bases had no gene match. The CDR3 length is 14 residues. Here the CDR3 reads CASSLDNGDRGAFF. The CDR3 DNA sequence: TGTGCCAGCAGTTTAGATAACGGGGACAGGGGAGCTTTCTTT.

The chain uses TRBV20-1 and TRBJ2-2; tentative D call: TRBD1 (5 bases). The CDR3 contains 16 residues. V dropped 2 bases and J dropped 3 bases, with 16 bases sitting between them. CDR1 DFQATT and CDR2 SNEGSKA come from the germline V gene (reference sequence). The CDR3 DNA is TGCAGTGCTAGATTCAATGACAGAACCCACACCGGGGAGCTGTTTTTT. This gives the protein CSARFNDRTHTGELFF.

This clonotype was seen repeatedly, ten times or more. The rearrangement joins TRBV7-6 to TRBJ2-1; 9 nucleotides line up with TRBD2. The germline gives CDR1 SGHVS, CDR2 FNYEAQ. The CDR3 extends over 16 amino acids. Trimming took 5 bases from V and 7 from J; bases not matched to a gene: 12. CDR3 sequence reads: CASSPLGRGGNNEQFF. The CDR3, as DNA: TGTGCCAGCAGCCCTCTAGGGCGGGGGGGGAATAATGAGCAGTTCTTC.

The CDR3 is CASSVGTMNTEAFF. Written as DNA, the CDR3 is TGCGCCAGCAGCGTGGGTACAATGAACACTGAAGCTTTCTTT. The V and J genes are TRBV5-1 and TRBJ1-1; no definite D call. Trimming took 4 bases from V and 0 from J, leaving 10 bases between them. The CDR3 length is 14 residues. The germline CDR1 and CDR2 sequences are SGHRS and YFSETQ.

In its sample, this clonotype was seen a few times. This sequence joins TRBV6-6 and TRBJ1-3, with 9 bases fitting TRBD1. From germline, CDR1 is MNHNY and CDR2 SVGAGI (reference sequence). V shed 6 bases, J shed 4 bases, and the junction held 10 bases outside the gene matches. CDR3 length: 16 amino acids. CDR3 protein: CASRYVGQGPGNTIYF. CDR3 bases: TGTGCCAGCAGATATGTCGGACAGGGGCCGGGAAACACCATATATTTT.

The chain has TRBV4-1 and TRBJ2-6, with D unclear. The CDR3 sequence is 16 residues long. Germline lookup yields CDR1 MGHRA and CDR2 YSYEKL. V was shortened by 0 bases and J by 2 bases, with 8 bases between the two germline ends. This CDR3 reads CASSQERLAGANVLTF. In nucleotides, the CDR3 is TGCGCCAGCAGCCAAGAACGGTTGGCTGGGGCCAACGTCCTGACTTTC.

Many counts were recorded for this clonotype. The chain links TRBV7-2 to TRBJ2-3; 11 positions agree with TRBD2. Germline loops: CDR1 SGHTA, CDR2 FQGNSA. The V segment lost 3 bases and the J segment 2 bases; nucleotides outside the gene matches: 1. This CDR3 contains 15 residues. CDR3: CASSFSGGDTDTQYF. The CDR3, as DNA: TGTGCCAGCAGCTTTAGCGGGGGGGACACAGATACGCAGTATTTT.

This clonotype was seen only a few times. V and J are TRBV5-6 and TRBJ1-5; D might be TRBD1 (5 bases). Per germline, CDR1 SGHDT and CDR2 YYEEEE. V lost 4 bases and J lost 4, with 12 bases in between. This CDR3 has 14 amino acids. In DNA form, the CDR3 reads TGTGCCAGCAGCACGGGACGTCCTAATCAGCCCCAGCATTTT. Amino acids: CASSTGRPNQPQHF. Looking up the rest from reference TRBV5-6 and TRBJ1-5 gives the full variable domain: DAGVTQSPTHLIKTRGQQVTLRCSPKSGHDTVSWYQQALGQGPQFIFQYYEEEERQRGNFPDRFSGHQFPNYSSELNVNALLLGDSALYLCASSTGRPNQPQHFGDGTRLSIL.

This clonotype occurred many times. The chain carries TRBV18 and TRBJ1-2; D unclear. The CDR3 sequence is 13 residues long. Per germline, CDR1 KGHSH and CDR2 LQKENI. V gave up 0 bases and J gave up 7 bases, with 9 bases separating them. CDR3 residues: CASSPPGQRGYTF. The CDR3 bases are TGTGCCAGCTCACCACCCGGGCAGCGTGGCTACACCTTC.

There are a few counts of this clonotype. The V call is TRBV6-6, the J call TRBJ2-7; tentative D call: TRBD1 (5 bases). The CDR3 is 15 residues long. V was clipped by 0 bases and J by 2 bases, with 11 bases between them. Germline CDR1 MNHNY, CDR2 SVGAGI (reference sequence). CDR3 bases: TGTGCCAGCAGTTACTCAACAAGGGGCCCCTACGAGCAGTACGTC. This encodes CASSYSTRGPYEQYV.

This clonotype was detected a few times. V and J are TRBV7-8 and TRBJ2-3; D not certain. CDR3 length: 15 residues. The V gene's germline CDR1 is SGHVS and CDR2 FQNEAQ. V shed 2 bases and J shed 4 bases, with 13 bases lying between them. This CDR3 reads CASSLWSPIPDTQYF. In DNA, the CDR3 is TGTGCCAGCAGCTTATGGTCCCCCATACCAGATACGCAGTATTTT.

The chain joins TRBV7-6 to TRBJ1-4; a weak D match, TRBD1 (5 bases). Germline lookup yields CDR1 SGHVS and CDR2 FNYEAQ. The CDR3 consists of 18 residues. The V end was cut by 1 base, the J end by 2 bases, with 17 bases between. CDR3 DNA: TGTGCCAGCAGCTTAGAGTCAGGACTGCGGGGGACTAATGAAAAACTGTTTTTT. Its protein is CASSLESGLRGTNEKLFF. Full variable domain (remainder filled in from reference TRBV7-6 and TRBJ1-4): GAGVSQSPRYKVTKRGQDVALRCDPISGHVSLYWYRQALGQGPEFLTYFNYEAQQDKSGLPNDRFSAERPEGSISTLTIQRTEQRDSAMYRCASSLESGLRGTNEKLFFGSGTQLSVL.

The chain carries TRBV5-1 and TRBJ1-5; D uncertain. This CDR3 comprises 14 residues. Germline CDR1 is SGHRS and CDR2 is YFSETQ. Between the trimmed V and J ends, which lost 0 bases and 7 bases, there was a span of 11 bases. The CDR3 sequence is CASSLAEISQPQHF. CDR3 DNA: TGCGCCAGCAGCTTGGCCGAGATAAGCCAGCCCCAGCATTTT. Together with reference TRBV5-1 and TRBJ1-5, the CDR3 gives the full variable domain: KAGVTQTPRYLIKTRGQQVTLSCSPISGHRSVSWYQQTPGQGLQFLFEYFSETQRNKGNFPGRFSGRQFSNSRSEMNVSTLELGDSALYLCASSLAEISQPQHFGDGTRLSIL.

This clonotype was counted between two and nine times. CDR3 nucleotides: TGTGCCAGCAGCTCTGGACAGGTCAATTCACCCCTCCACTTT. Its translation: CASSSGQVNSPLHF. The gene calls are TRBV7-6 and TRBJ1-6; the match to TRBD1 covers 7 bases. The germline V gene encodes CDR1 SGHVS and CDR2 FNYEAQ. Trimming cost V 4 bases and J 7 bases; bases outside gene matches: 4. CDR3 size: 14 residues.

This clonotype appeared a few times. The chain has TRBV6-5 and TRBJ2-1, with 8 bases aligning to TRBD1. This CDR3 is built from 14 residues. Germline assignment: CDR1 MNHEY and CDR2 SVGAGI. The V segment lost 8 bases and the J segment 3 bases; nucleotides outside the gene matches: 6. CDR3 bases: TGTGCCAGCGAAACCGGGACAGGCTACAATGAGCAGTTCTTC. It codes for CASETGTGYNEQFF.